This paragraph reports one TCR beta chain. Original handling: Counts of nucleated cells, estimated from reference gene primer amplification, were obtained. Clones were read by immunoSEQ multiplex PCR, and TCRdb kept only the in-frame ones, dropping some. Clone size and V and J calls were adopted from that table, with D and trimming inferred from the DNA. The sample includes 310,000 or so clones, over 70% of them seen just once. The data derive from a study of blood T cell repertoires in COVID-19. The CDR3 spans 16 residues. Trimming shortened V by 0 bases and J by 2 bases, and 13 bases separated the two germline ends. Per germline, CDR1 MNHEY and CDR2 SVGEGT.

The origin of this receptor is a woman between 50 and 59 years old with acute or convalescent COVID-19. The V gene is TRBV6-2 or TRBV6-3, the J gene TRBJ1-2; weak D call: TRBD1 (5 bases). Sequencing input: peripheral blood. The CDR3 loop is CASSYSRGSGNYGYTF. CDR3 nucleotides: TGTGCCAGCAGTTACTCGAGGGGCAGCGGGAACTATGGCTACACCTTC.